Sequencing of this T cell receptor (beta chain) was carried out in a study of shared clonotypes between healthy human individuals. Study-wide context: Each donor's CD8 memory used one plate, CD8 naive two, each CD4 subset three.

On this clone itself: The antigen remains undetermined.

Assay used: immunoSEQ multiplex PCR; TCRdb lists only in-frame clones, some missing. The sample has roughly 110,000 clones, approximately 70% seen once; the top ten hold around 23%. CD8 memory was a combination of CD45RO+ cells and CCR7-negative CD45RA+ TemRA cells. Study observations and caveats: Across a few donors, naive CD4 shared 5% to 5.5%, naive CD8 under 4%, memory CD4 roughly 2.4%, memory CD8 over 0.3%.

The CDR3 loop spans 17 amino acids. CDR1 is MNHEY, CDR2 SMNVEV, per germline (reference sequence). V was pared by 5 bases and J by 4 bases, with 21 bases between. Sequenced material: memory CD8+ T cells sorted from blood. Documented subset: CD45RO+ cells pooled with CCR7-negative TemRA cells. The receptor comes from a woman in her 30s in good health. The rearrangement uses TRBV27 and TRBJ2-4, with D unclear. CDR3 loop: CASSLSFGGKGKNIQYF. The CDR3 nucleotides are TGTGCCAGCAGTCTCTCCTTCGGCGGCAAAGGAAAAAACATTCAGTACTTC.